The next 5 T cell receptor beta chains were all read from a single sample in a study of blood T cell repertoires in COVID-19. Sequenced by immunoSEQ multiplex PCR; TCRdb stores in-frame clones only, minus some. The top ten hold approximately 5.9% of the sample, which has 55,000 or so clones, roughly 80% seen once. Material for sequencing was peripheral blood. These receptors all come from a human donor in a cohort sampled during active or convalescent COVID-19.

V is TRBV9 and J is TRBJ1-1; the match to TRBD1 covers 10 bases. Unmatched junction bases numbered 17, after V lost 3 bases and J lost 9 bases. This CDR3 contains 17 residues. The germline V gene has CDR1 SGDLS and CDR2 YYNGEE. The CDR3 sequence is CASSGRTGTGDLGQAFF. CDR3 DNA: TGTGCCAGCAGCGGCCGAACCGGGACAGGGGACCTGGGCCAAGCTTTCTTT.

The genes are TRBV6-5 and TRBJ1-3, with a weak D call TRBD1 (6 bases). V was cut by 8 bases and J by 4 bases, with 15 bases left in between. The CDR3 runs to 14 residues. Germline V lookup: CDR1 MNHEY, CDR2 SVGAGI. CDR3 protein: CASRPGAGGNTIYF. The CDR3 DNA is TGTGCCAGCCGCCCAGGGGCAGGGGGAAACACCATATATTTT.

This chain links TRBV6-1 with TRBJ1-5; 7 bases agree with TRBD1. The CDR3 sequence is 17 residues long. The V gene's germline CDR1 is MNHNS and CDR2 SASEGT. V shed 0 bases, J shed 1 base, and the junction held 6 bases outside the gene matches. CDR3 sequence reads: CASSEAPTGASNQPQHF. DNA for the CDR3: TGTGCCAGCAGTGAAGCGCCTACAGGGGCAAGCAATCAGCCCCAGCATTTT.

This clone was counted once. The rearrangement uses TRBV30 and TRBJ1-6; D call uncertain. Germline values: CDR1 GTSNPN, CDR2 SVGIG (reference sequence). Deletions cut 1 base from V and 4 bases from J, with 8 bases between. The CDR3 is 14 residues long. DNA of the CDR3: TGTGCCTGGAGTGGAGGTCCTTATAATTCACCCCTCCACTTT. Protein product: CAWSGGPYNSPLHF.

The chain links TRBV18 to TRBJ1-1; D is uncertain. The CDR3 totals 16 residues. V lost 2 bases to trimming and J lost 0 bases, with 13 bases between them. Germline assignment: CDR1 KGHSH and CDR2 LQKENI. The CDR3 protein is CASSPNDAGMNTEAFF. The CDR3, as DNA: TGTGCCAGCTCACCAAATGATGCGGGGATGAACACTGAAGCTTTCTTT.